Below, 19 T cell receptor beta chains from the same sample are listed, as sequenced in a study of T cell changes during pregnancy in multiple sclerosis. Some clones are missing from TCRdb's copy, which holds only in-frame ones; the method was immunoSEQ multiplex PCR. The sample has almost 50,000 clones; 90% to 95% are singletons. Sequencing was performed on CD8+ T cells from peripheral blood mononuclear cells, taken after pregnancy. These receptors were obtained from a female donor with multiple sclerosis, enrolled in a pregnancy study.

This clone showed up just a few times. CDR3 sequence reads: CASSYSRGSTEAFF. The CDR3 coding sequence is TGTGCCAGCAGTTACTCGAGAGGGAGCACTGAAGCTTTCTTT. The chain carries TRBV6-5 and TRBJ1-1; D ambiguous. CDR3 length equals 14 residues. Looked up from germline, CDR1 is MNHEY and CDR2 is SVGAGI. V lost 0 bases to trimming and J lost 4 bases, with 9 bases between them.

This chain connects TRBV5-4 to TRBJ1-1, with 7 bases identical to TRBD1. Germline V gene data show CDR1 as SGHNT and CDR2 as YYREEE (reference sequence). The CDR3 runs to 14 residues. After removal of 4 bases from V and 1 base from J, the junction contained 4 bases not matched to a gene. DNA for the CDR3: TGTGCCAGCAGCCAGGACAGGAAGAACACTGAAGCTTTCTTT. Its translation: CASSQDRKNTEAFF.

The J gene is TRBJ2-2, the V gene TRBV5-1; 8 positions match TRBD1. The germline V gene has CDR1 SGHRS and CDR2 YFSETQ. V dropped 2 bases and J dropped 1; count of bases not matched to a gene: 7. This CDR3 is 17 amino acids long. CDR3 protein: CASSFSSDRVNTGELFF. Written as DNA, the CDR3 is TGCGCCAGCAGCTTTAGCTCGGACAGGGTGAACACCGGGGAGCTGTTTTTT.

The chain employs TRBV7-6 and TRBJ1-1; possibly TRBD1 for D (5 bases). The V gene's germline CDR1 is SGHVS and CDR2 FNYEAQ. CDR3 length equals 14 residues. V lost 1 base and J lost 3, with 9 bases in between. As DNA, the CDR3 is TGTGCCAGCAGCTTAGGGGGCTCGGACACTGAAGCTTTCTTT. Its translation: CASSLGGSDTEAFF.

This chain links TRBV4-2 with TRBJ1-1; 11 bases map to TRBD1. CDR3 size: 16 residues. Germline-derived CDR1 and CDR2 are LGHNA and YNFKEQ. V shed 1 base and J 4 bases; nucleotides not matched to a gene: 5. This CDR3 is CASSQGGGQGGTEAFF. In DNA, the CDR3 is TGTGCCAGCAGCCAAGGGGGGGGACAGGGGGGCACTGAAGCTTTCTTT.

This rearrangement joins TRBV2 to TRBJ2-3; no clear D gene. Germline V CDR1 and CDR2: SNHLY, FYNNEI. Trimming removed 8 bases at V and 0 bases at J, with 9 bases between. The CDR3 runs to 13 residues. CDR3: CASLRFSTDTQYF. For the CDR3, the DNA is TGTGCCAGCCTGCGGTTTAGCACAGATACGCAGTATTTT.

This clone was detected a few times. This chain joins TRBV6-1 and TRBJ2-5; 11 positions match TRBD2. Unmatched junction bases numbered 3, after V lost 2 bases and J lost 4 bases. The CDR3 spans 15 residues. From germline, CDR1 is MNHNS and CDR2 SASEGT. The CDR3 region is CASSELAGGVETQYF. The CDR3 DNA reads TGTGCCAGCAGTGAACTAGCGGGGGGAGTAGAGACCCAGTACTTC.

The V and J genes are TRBV29-1 and TRBJ2-1, with D tentatively TRBD1 (6 bases). V was clipped by 5 bases and J by 0 bases, with 11 bases between them. Per the germline V gene, CDR1 is SQVTM and CDR2 is ANQGSEA. The CDR3 spans 14 residues. This CDR3 is CSVPTGSSYNEQFF. In DNA form, the CDR3 reads TGCAGCGTTCCCACAGGGAGCTCCTACAATGAGCAGTTCTTC.

The chain combines TRBV27 with TRBJ2-7; TRBD2 agrees at 10 bases. Unmatched junction bases numbered 4, after V lost 2 bases and J lost 3 bases. CDR3 length equals 15 residues. Germline loops: CDR1 MNHEY, CDR2 SMNVEV (reference sequence). The DNA of the CDR3 is TGTGCCAGCAGTTTAAGCGGGAGGGGGTTCTACGAGCAGTACTTC. Its protein is CASSLSGRGFYEQYF.

This rearrangement joins TRBV6-4 to TRBJ2-3; D gene unclear. V lost 0 bases and J 5 bases, leaving 6 bases between the germline ends. Germline assignment: CDR1 MRHNA and CDR2 SNTAGT. CDR3 length: 13 residues. The CDR3 bases are TGTGCCAGCAGTGACTCAGCGTTAGATACGCAGTATTTT. This encodes CASSDSALDTQYF.

This sequence joins TRBV5-1 and TRBJ2-7; tentatively, D is TRBD1 (7 bases). The CDR3 runs to 15 residues. Per the germline V gene, CDR1 is SGHRS and CDR2 is YFSETQ. The V end lost 4 bases, the J end lost 4 bases, and 18 bases lay between the germline ends. For the CDR3, the DNA is TGCGCCAGCAGCCCGGAGCCAGGGGGAGGTTACGAGCAGTACTTC. It translates to CASSPEPGGGYEQYF.

The V gene is TRBV11-2, the J gene TRBJ1-1; 8 nucleotides align to TRBD1. From germline, CDR1 is SGHAT and CDR2 FQNNGV. CDR3 length equals 17 residues. Trimming took 1 base from V and 7 from J; bases not matched to a gene: 14. The CDR3 DNA reads TGTGCCAGCAGCTTAGTCTCAGGGGGCCCTCGTAGGTTTGAAGCTTTCTTT. This gives the protein CASSLVSGGPRRFEAFF.

The chain carries TRBV6-5 and TRBJ2-1; D might be TRBD2 (5 bases). With 3 bases removed from V and 0 bases from J, the gap between germline ends came to 9 bases. CDR1 is MNHEY, CDR2 SVGAGI, per germline. The CDR3 is 15 residues long. CDR3 in amino acids: CASSYRGSSYNEQFF. Here the CDR3 DNA reads TGTGCCAGCAGTTATCGGGGTAGCTCCTACAATGAGCAGTTCTTC.

The V and J genes are TRBV5-1 and TRBJ1-1; 8 positions agree with TRBD1. Germline V gene lookup returns CDR1 SGHRS and CDR2 YFSETQ. This CDR3 region has 17 residues. Trimming removed 3 bases from V and 0 bases from J; junction bases left unmatched: 10. Written as DNA, the CDR3 is TGCGCCAGCAGCTACGACCGGACAGGGACAATGAACACTGAAGCTTTCTTT. Encoded protein: CASSYDRTGTMNTEAFF.

This clone was counted once. The rearrangement joins TRBV13 to TRBJ2-7; maybe TRBD1 (6 bases). Trimming took off 4 bases at V and 5 bases at J, with 9 bases between the two ends. This CDR3 is built from 12 residues. Germline V gives CDR1 PRHDT, CDR2 FYEKMQ (reference sequence). CDR3 sequence (DNA): TGTGCCAGCAGCTCAACAGGGAACGAGCAGTACTTC. This gives the protein CASSSTGNEQYF. Based on the CDR3 plus reference TRBV13 and TRBJ2-7, the full variable domain is AAGVIQSPRHLIKEKRETATLKCYPIPRHDTVYWYQQGPGQDPQFLISFYEKMQSDKGSIPDRFSAQQFSDYHSELNMSSLELGDSALYFCASSSTGNEQYFGPGTRLTVT.

The chain employs TRBV28 and TRBJ2-1; 7 positions agree with TRBD2. V dropped 1 base and J dropped 3; count of bases not matched to a gene: 3. The CDR3 covers 15 residues. CDR1 and CDR2 from the germline V gene are MDHEN and SYDVKM. The CDR3 sequence: CASSLFGGGYNEQFF. CDR3 coding DNA: TGTGCCAGCAGTTTATTTGGCGGGGGCTACAATGAGCAGTTCTTC.

This chain uses TRBV28 with TRBJ1-4; D is undetermined. The ends were cut back, 6 bases at V and 0 bases at J, with 23 bases in the middle. CDR1 is MDHEN, CDR2 SYDVKM, per germline. This CDR3 has 19 residues. The DNA for the CDR3 is TGTGCCAGCAGGTCCCAGTTTGACGGAGGATATGCAACTAATGAAAAACTGTTTTTT. It codes for CASRSQFDGGYATNEKLFF.

The chain uses TRBV16 and TRBJ2-2, with D unresolved. V was pared by 0 bases and J by 2 bases, with 7 bases between. CDR1 is KGHSY and CDR2 is FQNENV in the germline V gene. There are 15 residues in the CDR3. The CDR3 DNA follows: TGTGCCAGCAGCCAATCGGGCGAAAACACCGGGGAGCTGTTTTTT. It is translated as CASSQSGENTGELFF.

This chain joins TRBV7-9 and TRBJ2-1; D ambiguous. V was clipped by 1 base and J by 14 bases, with 12 bases between them. Per the germline V gene, CDR1 is SEHNR and CDR2 is FQNEAQ (reference sequence). This CDR3 has 12 residues. For the CDR3, the DNA is TGTGCCAGCAGCTTAGGGCAGGATCCCGAGTTCTTC. Translating gives CASSLGQDPEFF.